This T cell receptor (beta chain) was recovered during a study of breast tumors, draining lymph nodes, adjacent tissues. Of note for this clonotype: Its specificity is unknown.

General observations from the study: Tumor repertoires ranked between lymph nodes and nontumor tissue in diversity, with V and J gene preferences. That most tumor T cells come from lymph nodes remained unproven.

V was cut by 4 bases and J by 5 bases, with 13 bases left in between. This CDR3 spans 14 amino acids. From germline, CDR1 is SEHNR and CDR2 FQNEAQ (reference sequence). TCRdb re-analysed the multiplex PCR reads in MiXCR, keeping a single row per CDR3 protein. This repertoire shows around 190,000 distinct CDR3 sequences, roughly 30% found once; its top ten account for around 4.1%. Samples came from axillary lymph nodes draining the breast cancer. This TCR was sampled from a female donor with breast cancer. Some clones in this sample may be carry-over from other donors' samples. The chain employs TRBV7-9 and TRBJ2-3; the D is unclear. The sequencing sample was made of axillary lymph node tissue. The CDR3 protein is CASSWPFLGDTQYF. The CDR3, as DNA: TGTGCCAGCAGCTGGCCTTTCCTAGGAGATACGCAGTATTTT.